This TCR beta chain was captured by sequencing in a study of cytomegalovirus exposure and HLA in healthy donors. The trim removed 4 bases at V and 7 bases at J, leaving 9 bases unmatched. This CDR3 spans 14 amino acids. Germline V gives CDR1 SNHLY, CDR2 FYNNEI. Here immunoSEQ multiplex PCR was the method, and the copy in TCRdb shows in-frame clones only, minus some. The sample lists 110,000 or so clones; around 88% were seen once. This receptor was taken from a man in his late teens or twenties in good health and CMV-seronegative. The chain links TRBV2 to TRBJ2-7; 8 positions agree with TRBD1. Sequenced: PBMCs. The CDR3 loop is CASSVQGVTVEQYF. The CDR3 DNA reads as TGTGCCAGCAGTGTACAGGGGGTCACAGTGGAGCAGTACTTC.